A selection of T cell receptor beta chains follows, all from one sample in a study of graft-versus-host responses after intestinal transplantation. Repertoires were generated with immunoSEQ multiplex PCR, while TCRdb's copy carries only in-frame clones and drops some. The data contain over 80,000 clones, roughly 86% of them seen just once; the ten biggest clones take up approximately 1.4%. Material: PBMCs, obtained 255 days after intestinal transplant. The receptors were gathered from a human patient who received an intestinal transplant, so some T cells may come from the graft donor. Both conserved end residues are part of each CDR3. A D gene is named only where the DNA matches it firmly. A row's size may be missing; if present it is once, few, many or a size class.

TGCGCCAGCAGCCAAGCGGGACTAGCGGGAGATACGCAGTATTTT,CASSQAGLAGDTQYF,TRBV4-1,TRBJ2-3,TRBD2,-
TGTGCCAGCAGTGACTCAGGCACCGGGGAGCTGTTTTTT,CASSDSGTGELFF,TRBV6-4,TRBJ2-2,-,many
TGTGCCAGCTCCGCTGACAGGGGAGTCACTGAAGCTTTCTTT,CASSADRGVTEAFF,TRBV18,TRBJ1-1,TRBD1,-
TGTGCCAGCAGCCTAGGAGGGCCGGGCACCGGGGAGCTGTTTTTT,CASSLGGPGTGELFF,TRBV5-6,TRBJ2-2,-,-
TGTGCCAGCAGCTTAGATCCGGGCTCAATCGAGCAGTACTTC,CASSLDPGSIEQYF,TRBV7-9,TRBJ2-7,-,-
TGCGCCAGCAGCCTCACTAGCGGGGGCACCTACAATGAGCAGTTCTTC,CASSLTSGGTYNEQFF,TRBV5-1,TRBJ2-1,TRBD2,once
TGCGCCAGCAGCCAAGACGCAGGGCACTACGAGCAGTACTTC,CASSQDAGHYEQYF,TRBV4-1,TRBJ2-7,-,-
TGTGCCAGCAGTGGGCAGGGTTCCCAAGAGACCCAGTACTTC,CASSGQGSQETQYF,TRBV6-1,TRBJ2-5,-,-
TGCGCCAGCAGCTTGGGAGCCCCCTCCTACGAGCAGTACTTC,CASSLGAPSYEQYF,TRBV5-1,TRBJ2-7,-,-
TGCGCCAGCAGTCAATCGGTGTGGGGTCGGTATGGCTACACCTTC,CASSQSVWGRYGYTF,TRBV23-1,TRBJ1-2,-,few
TGTGCCAGCAGCGCTAAGGCGGGAGAGCACGAGCAGTTCTTC,CASSAKAGEHEQFF,TRBV5-4,TRBJ2-1,TRBD2,once
TGTGCCAGCAGTTATTCTGAGGGACAGGGCGCATCGGAAGAGACCCAGTACTTC,CASSYSEGQGASEETQYF,TRBV6-9,TRBJ2-5,TRBD1,-
TGTGCCATCGGACGGGAAGAGACCCAGTACTTC,CAIGREETQYF,TRBV10-3,TRBJ2-5,-,-
TGTGCCAGCAGTACAGGGGGCGAAAACTATGGCTACACCTTC,CASSTGGENYGYTF,TRBV28,TRBJ1-2,TRBD1,once
TGTGCCAGCAGCCAGTGGACAGATTACAATGAGCAGTTCTTC,CASSQWTDYNEQFF,TRBV7-9,TRBJ2-1,-,-
TGCGCCAGCAGCTTGGACCCATACTCCTACAATGAGCAGTTCTTC,CASSLDPYSYNEQFF,TRBV5-1,TRBJ2-1,-,-
TGTGCCAGCAGCCTCCGGACCGCTGGAAACACCATATATTTT,CASSLRTAGNTIYF,TRBV7-9,TRBJ1-3,-,-
TGTGCCAGTAGTGGGGCAGAAGCAAGCAATCAGCCCCAGCATTTT,CASSGAEASNQPQHF,TRBV19,TRBJ1-5,-,-
TGTGCCAGCAGTTCGTTGGACTACTGGAATGAGCAGTTCTTC,CASSSLDYWNEQFF,TRBV27,TRBJ2-1,-,-
TGTGCCAGCAGCGTAGAACCGGGGTACACCGGGGAGCTGTTTTTT,CASSVEPGYTGELFF,TRBV9,TRBJ2-2,-,-
TGCAGTGCTCACTGGGGGACTGAAGCTTTCTTT,CSAHWGTEAFF,TRBV20-1,TRBJ1-1,-,-
TGTGCCAGCAGGGGACTCCGGACAGGGGGCCCCAATGAGCAGTTCTTC,CASRGLRTGGPNEQFF,TRBV7-2,TRBJ2-1,TRBD1,-
TGTGCCAGCAGCCCTCACGACTACGAGCAGTACTTC,CASSPHDYEQYF,TRBV7-2,TRBJ2-7,-,-
TGCGCCAGCAGCTTGGACGGGGGGGCCTTGGAGACCCAGTACTTC,CASSLDGGALETQYF,TRBV5-1,TRBJ2-5,TRBD2,-
TGTGCCAGCAGGGGGAACACCGGGGAGCTGTTTTTT,CASRGNTGELFF,TRBV28,TRBJ2-2,-,few
TGTGCCAGCAGCCAAGATGTGAGGGACGAGCAGTACTTC,CASSQDVRDEQYF,TRBV4-2,TRBJ2-7,-,-
TGCGCCAGCAGCCAAGACAGGACAGCCCTGGTCGCTTTCTTT,CASSQDRTALVAFF,TRBV4-1,TRBJ1-1,-,-
TGTGCCAGCAGTTTATTTCGTTGGGAAGCAACTAATGAAAAACTGTTTTTT,CASSLFRWEATNEKLFF,TRBV28,TRBJ1-4,-,-
TGCAGCGTGGTGAGGTCGGGGCGGCTCTCACCCCTCCACTTT,CSVVRSGRLSPLHF,TRBV29-1,TRBJ1-6,-,-
TGTGCCAGTAGTACGGGCGGGACAGGGGCAGATACGCAGTATTTT,CASSTGGTGADTQYF,TRBV19,TRBJ2-3,TRBD1,-
TGCAGCGTTGAAGTTGTTATGGGCGTCTCTGCTGAAGCTTTCTTT,CSVEVVMGVSAEAFF,TRBV29-1,TRBJ1-1,-,-
TGCGCCAGCAGCCCCGGGGTCCAACTAGCAGAGACCCAGTACTTC,CASSPGVQLAETQYF,TRBV5-1,TRBJ2-5,-,-
TGTGCCATCAGCCTAACTAGTGTCGGTGAGACCCAGTACTTC,CAISLTSVGETQYF,TRBV10-3,TRBJ2-5,-,-
TGTGCCAGCAGCCAGGGTAACTATGGCTACACCTTC,CASSQGNYGYTF,TRBV4-2,TRBJ1-2,-,-